The 10 T cell receptor beta chains presented below share a single source sample, sequenced in a study of early stage breast cancer tumors. Data came from immunoSEQ multiplex PCR; TCRdb stores just in-frame clones and leaves some out. The sample yields about 31,000 clones, roughly four fifths seen once. Material: blood. Every receptor here comes from a person aged 35 to 50 with breast cancer.

In DNA, the CDR3 is TGTGCCAGCAGTGAAGGGGACGGACACTGGGGCGAGCAGTACTTC. Protein product: CASSEGDGHWGEQYF. The chain combines TRBV6-1 with TRBJ2-7; D might be TRBD1 or TRBD2, each matching 5 bases. This CDR3 is built from 15 residues. The V end lost 1 base, the J end lost 6 bases, and 16 bases lay between the germline ends. CDR1 is MNHNS and CDR2 is SASEGT in the germline V gene.

The rearrangement joins TRBV6-1 to TRBJ2-1, with 7 nucleotides matching TRBD2. V gave up 2 bases and J gave up 4 bases; unmatched junction bases: 11. From germline, CDR1 is MNHNS and CDR2 SASEGT. The CDR3 consists of 17 residues. CDR3 sequence reads: CASSELRELRGYNEQFF. The CDR3, as DNA: TGTGCCAGCAGTGAATTGCGGGAGCTCCGGGGGTACAATGAGCAGTTCTTC.

This clone was seen a handful of times. This rearrangement joins TRBV27 to TRBJ2-1, with a weak D call TRBD2 (6 bases). Germline assignment: CDR1 MNHEY and CDR2 SMNVEV (reference sequence). Trimming cost V 2 bases and J 0 bases, with 11 bases left between them. The CDR3 contains 16 residues. The CDR3 coding sequence is TGTGCCAGCAGTTTAGATCGGGAGTTCTCCTACAATGAGCAGTTCTTC. Translated, it gives CASSLDREFSYNEQFF.

This clone was counted once. The CDR3 DNA follows: TGTGCCAGCAGTGAAGGTCGAGGGGGACAGGGGGATGGCTACACCTTC. As protein: CASSEGRGGQGDGYTF. The chain links TRBV6-1 to TRBJ1-2, with 11 bases identical to TRBD1. Unmatched junction bases numbered 7, after V lost 1 base and J lost 6 bases. Per germline, CDR1 MNHNS and CDR2 SASEGT. This CDR3 region has 16 residues.

The chain is built from TRBV27 and TRBJ2-3; 8 bases match TRBD1. Germline assignment: CDR1 MNHEY and CDR2 SMNVEV (reference sequence). V shed 8 bases, J shed 0 bases, and the junction held 16 bases outside the gene matches. The CDR3 loop spans 18 amino acids. In DNA form, the CDR3 reads TGTGCCAGCGGTACTTACCCCTCCGGGACAGGTAGCACAGATACGCAGTATTTT. This encodes CASGTYPSGTGSTDTQYF.

This clone was counted a few times. The J gene is TRBJ1-2, the V gene TRBV19, with 7 bases matching TRBD1. This CDR3 has 13 residues. The V gene end was trimmed by 4 bases and the J gene end by 4 bases; junction bases not matched to a gene: 3. The germline CDR1 and CDR2 sequences are LNHDA and SQIVND (reference sequence). The CDR3 DNA reads as TGTGCCAGTAGTAGGGACAGTCCCTATGGCTACACCTTC. It translates to CASSRDSPYGYTF.

V and J are TRBV11-2 and TRBJ2-7, with D unresolved. CDR1 is SGHAT, CDR2 FQNNGV, per germline. The CDR3 length is 12 residues. V lost 3 bases to trimming and J lost 4 bases, with 7 bases between them. This CDR3 is CASSFGGYEQYF. The DNA for the CDR3 is TGTGCCAGCAGCTTTGGCGGATACGAGCAGTACTTC.

The J gene is TRBJ2-1, the V gene TRBV5-4, with TRBD2 identical over 7 bases. Germline V gene lookup returns CDR1 SGHNT and CDR2 YYREEE (reference sequence). J gave up 3 bases and V 3 bases, and 6 bases lay outside the gene matches. This CDR3 spans 15 amino acids. Here the CDR3 DNA reads TGTGCCAGCAGCTCCCCGGGAGGCTTCTACAATGAGCAGTTCTTC. This codes for CASSSPGGFYNEQFF. The full variable domain, completed using reference TRBV5-4 and TRBJ2-1, is ETGVTQSPTHLIKTRGQQVTLRCSSQSGHNTVSWYQQALGQGPQFIFQYYREEENGRGNFPPRFSGLQFPNYSSELNVNALELDDSALYLCASSSPGGFYNEQFFGPGTRLTVL.

In its sample, this clone was seen a few times. This chain connects TRBV2 to TRBJ1-2; D uncertain. Trimming pared 4 bases from V and 5 bases from J, leaving 11 bases between. Germline loops: CDR1 SNHLY, CDR2 FYNNEI. There are 13 residues in the CDR3. CDR3 residues: CASSVQAEYGYTF. The CDR3 DNA follows: TGTGCCAGCAGTGTGCAGGCAGAATATGGCTACACCTTC.

V is TRBV7-9 and J is TRBJ1-1; D uncertain. Germline V gene data show CDR1 as SEHNR and CDR2 as FQNEAQ (reference sequence). V lost 1 base and J 3 bases, leaving 12 bases between the germline ends. This CDR3 has 15 amino acids. For the CDR3, the DNA is TGTGCCAGCAGCTTAGGAGGGAACTGGGACACTGAAGCTTTCTTT. This sequence encodes CASSLGGNWDTEAFF.